The 10 T cell receptor beta chains below come from one sample, sequenced in a study of blood T cell repertoires in COVID-19. Clones were read by immunoSEQ multiplex PCR, and TCRdb kept only the in-frame ones, dropping some. The sample yields 150,000 or so clones, approximately 80% seen once. Source material: peripheral blood. The receptors derive from a woman between 55 and 75 years old with COVID-19, enrolled during active disease.

DNA of the CDR3: TGTGCCAGCAGTTCAAGCGGGAGCTATGAGCAGTTCTTC. It translates to CASSSSGSYEQFF. V and J are TRBV27 and TRBJ2-1; 8 nucleotides match TRBD2. Germline CDR1 MNHEY, CDR2 SMNVEV (reference sequence). This CDR3 has 13 residues. V was pared by 4 bases and J by 8 bases, with 4 bases of the junction left unmatched.

The V gene is TRBV5-6, the J gene TRBJ1-4; D might be TRBD1 (5 bases). The CDR3 length is 15 residues. With 3 bases removed from V and 2 bases from J, the gap between germline ends came to 11 bases. CDR1 and CDR2 from the germline V gene are SGHDT and YYEEEE. The CDR3 here is CASSSGVLTNEKLFF. DNA for the CDR3: TGTGCCAGCAGCTCGGGGGTTCTGACTAATGAAAAACTGTTTTTT.

This rearrangement joins TRBV18 to TRBJ1-5; D not resolved. Trimming removed 6 bases from V and 4 bases from J, with 19 bases in between. This CDR3 is 16 amino acids long. Per germline, CDR1 KGHSH and CDR2 LQKENI. The CDR3 DNA reads as TGTGCCAGCTCTCGCGACGCGGGAAAGGGTAATCAGCCCCAGCATTTT. Its translation: CASSRDAGKGNQPQHF.

J is TRBJ1-2 and V is TRBV5-1; D is undetermined. V lost 1 base to trimming and J lost 5 bases, with 9 bases between them. This CDR3 contains 13 residues. In germline, CDR1 is SGHRS, CDR2 YFSETQ. The CDR3 sequence: CASSLQADYGYTF. The CDR3 bases are TGCGCCAGCAGCTTGCAGGCCGATTATGGCTACACCTTC.

J is TRBJ1-2 and V is TRBV5-1; the D gene is possibly TRBD1 (6 bases). CDR1 and CDR2 (germline): SGHRS, YFSETQ. V gave up 0 bases and J gave up 0 bases, with 12 bases separating them. This CDR3 is 16 amino acids long. The CDR3 DNA reads as TGCGCCAGCAGCTTGGCCCAAGGGGGACCTAACTATGGCTACACCTTC. Its protein is CASSLAQGGPNYGYTF.

This chain links TRBV7-9 with TRBJ1-2; D unclear. Germline V CDR1 and CDR2: SEHNR, FQNEAQ (reference sequence). Trimming stripped 1 base from V and 7 bases from J, with 16 bases between. The CDR3 has 15 residues. This CDR3 is CASSLVSSARLGYTF. Here the CDR3 DNA reads TGTGCCAGCAGCTTAGTTAGCTCAGCTCGGCTTGGCTACACCTTC.

The rearrangement joins TRBV29-1 to TRBJ2-2, with D perhaps matching TRBD2 (6 bases). This CDR3 spans 13 amino acids. Germline CDR1 SQVTM, CDR2 ANQGSEA. Trimming left V 4 bases short and J 7 bases short, with 13 bases between. The DNA of the CDR3 is TGCAGCGTTGTGACTAAGCGGGTCGGGGAGCTGTTTTTT. It is translated as CSVVTKRVGELFF.

This clone came up once. This rearrangement joins TRBV19 to TRBJ2-5; 11 bases line up with TRBD1. Per germline, CDR1 LNHDA and CDR2 SQIVND (reference sequence). CDR3 length equals 15 residues. V dropped 5 bases and J dropped 5; count of bases not matched to a gene: 7. The CDR3 spells CASSLRTGGIETQYF. The CDR3 DNA follows: TGTGCCAGTAGTTTACGGACAGGGGGCATCGAGACCCAGTACTTC.

The V and J genes are TRBV27 and TRBJ1-5; D might be TRBD1 (5 bases). V was trimmed by 2 bases and J by 2 bases, leaving 7 bases between them. The CDR3 totals 14 residues. Germline V gene data show CDR1 as MNHEY and CDR2 as SMNVEV (reference sequence). The CDR3 loop is CASSLQGGNQPQHF. CDR3 nucleotide sequence: TGTGCCAGCAGTTTACAGGGTGGCAATCAGCCCCAGCATTTT.

In this sample, this clone turned up once. V and J are TRBV6-2 or TRBV6-3 and TRBJ2-2, with TRBD2 identical over 10 bases. Losses at the gene ends were 2 bases for V and 5 bases for J; bases not matched to a gene: 2. Germline V gene lookup returns CDR1 MNHEY and CDR2 SVGEGT. The CDR3 is 15 residues long. The CDR3 here is CASSYGGLATGELFF. The CDR3 bases are TGTGCCAGCAGTTACGGGGGACTAGCGACCGGGGAGCTGTTTTTT.